A single sample is the source of the 5 T cell receptor beta chains below, sequenced in a study of identical twins. TCRdb reprocessed the 5' RACE reads via MiXCR and lists one record per CDR3 protein. Of about 470,000 distinct CDR3 sequences in the sample, approximately 25% are singletons; the top ten hold roughly 3%. These data are also associated with another study on T cells expressing NK-cell markers.

Sequencing was carried out using CD4+ T cells sorted from blood. The receptor set was obtained from a woman between 18 and 29 years old in good health.

The CDR3 spells CASSTRRRGNTIYF. CDR3 DNA: TGTGCCAGCAGCACCCGACGAAGGGGGAACACCATATATTTT. The chain uses TRBV6-1 and TRBJ1-3; the D gene is possibly TRBD1 (6 bases). The CDR3 length is 14 residues. In germline, CDR1 is MNHNS, CDR2 SASEGT. Deletions cut 6 bases from V and 7 bases from J, with 16 bases between.

This clonotype has just a few counts. The chain has TRBV20-1 and TRBJ2-3; 7 positions match TRBD2. In germline, CDR1 is DFQATT, CDR2 SNEGSKA (reference sequence). The CDR3 extends over 15 amino acids. The V segment lost 0 bases and the J segment 6 bases; nucleotides outside the gene matches: 9. CDR3 loop: CSARDRRENWDTQYF. CDR3 coding DNA: TGCAGTGCTAGAGATAGGCGGGAGAACTGGGATACGCAGTATTTT.

This clonotype was observed a handful of times. This rearrangement joins TRBV5-1 to TRBJ2-1; D possibly uses TRBD1 or TRBD2 (5 bases each). Germline-derived CDR1 and CDR2 are SGHRS and YFSETQ. Trimming took 4 bases from V and 3 from J, leaving 11 bases between them. The CDR3 loop spans 14 amino acids. CDR3 loop: CASSPGPDYNEQFF. CDR3 in DNA: TGCGCCAGCAGCCCGGGGCCCGACTACAATGAGCAGTTCTTC.

This chain connects TRBV5-1 to TRBJ2-7; 7 bases fit TRBD2. J gave up 2 bases and V 1 base, and 3 bases lay outside the gene matches. Germline CDR1 SGHRS, CDR2 YFSETQ. CDR3 length equals 14 residues. CDR3 sequence (DNA): TGCGCCAGCAGCTTGCCGGGGACTACCTACGAGCAGTACTTC. This sequence encodes CASSLPGTTYEQYF.

A few counts support this clonotype. The chain links TRBV5-1 to TRBJ2-4; 11 bases line up with TRBD1. V shed 4 bases, J shed 9 bases, and the junction held 6 bases outside the gene matches. The CDR3 covers 14 residues. Germline lookup yields CDR1 SGHRS and CDR2 YFSETQ. CDR3 amino acids: CASSRGQGDGIQYF. CDR3 bases: TGCGCCAGCAGCAGGGGACAGGGGGATGGCATTCAGTACTTC. The full variable domain, completed using reference TRBV5-1 and TRBJ2-4, is KAGVTQTPRYLIKTRGQQVTLSCSPISGHRSVSWYQQTPGQGLQFLFEYFSETQRNKGNFPGRFSGRQFSNSRSEMNVSTLELGDSALYLCASSRGQGDGIQYFGAGTRLSVL.